This T cell receptor (beta chain) is from a study of T cell responses to AZD1222 COVID-19 vaccine. The CDR3 contains 15 residues. The V gene's germline CDR1 is SEHNR and CDR2 FQNEAQ (reference sequence). The V end was cut by 2 bases, the J end by 7 bases, with 15 bases between. Data came from immunoSEQ multiplex PCR; TCRdb stores just in-frame clones and leaves some out. The repertoire consists of roughly 150,000 clones, with roughly nine tenths occurring once and the leading ten covering about 3.8%. This clone came up once. The source was peripheral blood, collected 28 days after the second AZD1222 dose. V usage is TRBV7-9 and J usage is TRBJ2-1, with D maybe TRBD1 (6 bases). The TCR was taken from an adult who received the AZD1222 COVID-19 vaccine. The DNA of the CDR3 is TGTGCCAGCAGCTTACGGTGGGCAGGGGCAAATGAGCAGTTCTTC. It codes for CASSLRWAGANEQFF.